This entry lists 14 T cell receptor beta chains sequenced from one sample in a study of T cell responses to AZD1222 COVID-19 vaccine. TCRdb keeps only in-frame clones here, not all; method: immunoSEQ multiplex PCR. The data hold tens of thousands of clones, with about 88% observed a single time. The sequences come from peripheral blood, collected on day 0 of AZD1222 vaccination. These receptors were taken from an adult in good health.

The V gene is TRBV6-5, the J gene TRBJ2-7; tentatively, D is TRBD1 or TRBD2 (6 bases each). This CDR3 is built from 15 residues. Germline CDR1 MNHEY, CDR2 SVGAGI. Trimming removed 7 bases at V and 3 bases at J, with 19 bases between. The CDR3 bases are TGTGCCAGCACCGACGGGGGCCAGACTTTCTACGAGCAGTACTTC. It specifies CASTDGGQTFYEQYF.

The chain joins TRBV6-5 to TRBJ2-1; TRBD2 agrees at 11 bases. Trimming cost V 0 bases and J 9 bases; bases outside gene matches: 4. The germline CDR1 and CDR2 sequences are MNHEY and SVGAGI. The CDR3 loop spans 15 amino acids. The CDR3 DNA reads as TGTGCCAGCAGTTACTCGGCTAGCGGGAGGCTTGAGCAGTTCTTC. Translated: CASSYSASGRLEQFF.

The chain's CDR3 is CASSKQGVGSTDTQYF. CDR3 nucleotide sequence: TGTGCCAGCAGCAAGCAGGGGGTTGGGAGCACAGATACGCAGTATTTT. This chain connects TRBV13 to TRBJ2-3; 7 positions match TRBD1. This CDR3 region has 16 residues. CDR1 PRHDT and CDR2 FYEKMQ come from the germline V gene (reference sequence). V was clipped by 5 bases and J by 0 bases; unmatched bases: 8.

The chain employs TRBV5-1 and TRBJ1-1; 9 bases are a match to TRBD1. The V and J ends lost 6 bases and 5 bases, in that order; junction bases with no gene match: 5. The CDR3 has 13 amino acids. The germline CDR1 and CDR2 sequences are SGHRS and YFSETQ. CDR3 amino acids: CASTQGTGTEAFF. For the CDR3, the DNA is TGCGCCAGCACACAGGGGACAGGGACTGAAGCTTTCTTT.

CDR3 DNA sequence: TGTGCCAGCAGCCTAGGGGGCTTATCTCACCCCAGGTACGAGCAGTACTTC. This codes for CASSLGGLSHPRYEQYF. The chain employs TRBV4-2 and TRBJ2-7; 7 bases align to TRBD1. The CDR3 is made up of 17 amino acids. J gave up 4 bases and V 4 bases, and 16 bases lay outside the gene matches. CDR1 is LGHNA, CDR2 YNFKEQ, per germline.

The rearrangement uses TRBV4-3 and TRBJ1-4, with D perhaps TRBD1 (6 bases). Deletions cut 5 bases from V and 7 bases from J, with 20 bases between. Germline V gene sequence: CDR1 LGHNA, CDR2 YSLEER. The CDR3 length is 16 residues. CDR3 amino acids: CASSSQPTGSGEKLFF. The DNA of the CDR3 is TGCGCCAGCAGCTCTCAACCGACAGGATCGGGTGAAAAACTGTTTTTT.

The chain uses TRBV2 and TRBJ2-4, with D unresolved. Trimming took off 2 bases at V and 2 bases at J, with 4 bases between the two ends. Germline V gene sequence: CDR1 SNHLY, CDR2 FYNNEI. This CDR3 is built from 13 residues. CDR3 sequence reads: CASSESSKNIQYF. The CDR3 DNA reads as TGTGCCAGCAGTGAAAGTTCCAAAAACATTCAGTACTTC.

The CDR3 nucleotides are TGTGCCAGCAGCCAACGGCGCGGCGCAAATGAGCAGTTCTTC. Translation: CASSQRRGANEQFF. The rearrangement uses TRBV11-2 and TRBJ2-1; D gene unclear. The CDR3 has 14 residues. Germline V CDR1 and CDR2: SGHAT, FQNNGV. Between the trimmed V and J ends, which lost 5 bases and 7 bases, there was a span of 15 bases.

This sequence joins TRBV6-1 and TRBJ2-7; a possible D gene is TRBD2 (6 bases). CDR1 and CDR2 (germline): MNHNS, SASEGT. With 3 bases removed from V and 4 bases from J, the gap between germline ends came to 13 bases. The CDR3 spans 14 residues. As DNA, the CDR3 is TGTGCCAGCAGTGACGCAGGGAGGTATTACGAGCAGTACTTC. Translation gives CASSDAGRYYEQYF.

V gene TRBV6-1 combines with J gene TRBJ1-2; D not resolved. The CDR3 runs 15 residues. Germline loops: CDR1 MNHNS, CDR2 SASEGT. V was trimmed by 2 bases and J by 0 bases, leaving 10 bases between them. CDR3 nucleotide sequence: TGTGCCAGCAGTGAAATGAGGCCAGCTAACTATGGCTACACCTTC. This sequence encodes CASSEMRPANYGYTF.

This CDR3 is CASSPRRERVEQYF. The CDR3, as DNA: TGTGCCAGTAGTCCTCGGCGGGAGAGGGTCGAGCAGTACTTC. The rearrangement joins TRBV19 to TRBJ2-7; 7 bases are shared with TRBD2. The V segment lost 5 bases and the J segment 6 bases; nucleotides outside the gene matches: 10. The length of the CDR3 is 14 residues. Per germline, CDR1 LNHDA and CDR2 SQIVND (reference sequence).

This chain joins TRBV4-2 and TRBJ2-3; 9 bases match TRBD2. The CDR3 runs 15 residues. The V and J ends lost 3 bases and 5 bases, in that order; junction bases with no gene match: 6. Germline V lookup: CDR1 LGHNA, CDR2 YNFKEQ. The CDR3 DNA follows: TGTGCCAGCAGCCAGGGCGGGAGGGCAGGAGATACGCAGTATTTT. Its translation: CASSQGGRAGDTQYF.

This rearrangement joins TRBV28 to TRBJ1-5; D might be TRBD1 (5 bases). Trimming cost V 6 bases and J 3 bases, with 12 bases left between them. This CDR3 region has 14 residues. Looked up from germline, CDR1 is MDHEN and CDR2 is SYDVKM. The CDR3 is CASRLGLDNQPQHF. For the CDR3, the DNA is TGTGCCAGCAGACTGGGACTCGACAATCAGCCCCAGCATTTT.

V and J are TRBV18 and TRBJ1-1; D gene uncertain. This CDR3 contains 15 residues. Trimming removed 5 bases at V and 0 bases at J, with 13 bases between. Germline values: CDR1 KGHSH, CDR2 LQKENI. This CDR3 is CASSSTAAVNTEAFF. The DNA for the CDR3 is TGTGCCAGCTCATCCACGGCAGCGGTGAACACTGAAGCTTTCTTT.